The entry below gives a single T cell receptor beta chain sequence along with its context. The antigen it binds to is not known. From each donor, an approximately 2.3 ml peripheral blood sample was drawn into PAXgene tubes and stored at -80 degrees C. Without any T cell sorting, total RNA was extracted from whole blood using the PAXgene blood miRNA kit on an automated QIAcube. Deep TCRalpha and TCRbeta repertoire profiling with unique molecular barcoding was performed on peripheral blood of monozygotic twin pairs concordant or discordant for inflammatory bowel disease. Smoking habits were recorded for all twin pairs, and each individual was classified as a current, former or never smoker. From a lookup of the germline V gene (reference sequence), CDR1 and CDR2 are SGHKS and YYEKEE. The cysteine opens and the phenylalanine closes a CDR3 of 15 amino acids. No nucleotide data were recorded. This entry comes from a study of monozygotic twins with inflammatory bowel disease (dated by TCRdb to the late 2010s). Notes on the research overall: A total of about 28 monozygotic twin pairs were included in the full study, comprising nine German pairs (four IBD-concordant, five IBD-discordant) and 19 IBD-discordant Danish pairs. Within discordant pairs, disease-associated traits were sought mainly by comparing IBD patients with their genetically identical healthy co-twins. Each individual had, on average, about 151 000 unique TCRalpha sequences and 181 000 unique TCRbeta sequences available for analysis. Overall study results and their limits: The analysis was unable to tell apart different T cell subtypes. Repertoire similarity did not differ between concordant and discordant twins, which could be due to limited statistical power. Compared with healthy twins, IBD patients shared fewer clonotypes with other individuals, and the difference was most pronounced in patients with signs of disease activity. A decrease in TCRbeta repertoire diversity, as measured by inverse Simpson index, was observed in IBD patients compared with their healthy co-twins. No single strong signal or clonotype linked to IBD turned up in the results, so the idea that one exists was not supported. Because patients received different immunosuppressive treatments, the repertoires may have picked up extra background noise and variability between individuals.

Library creation used 5' RACE. The input for every TCR library was around 4,000 ng of total RNA. For each sample, cDNA was synthesized in eight separate reactions using SMARTScribe reverse transcriptase. During cDNA synthesis, template switching introduced unique molecular identifiers that contained a 6-nucleotide sample barcode. Two nested PCRs of 16 and 9 cycles amplified the TCRalpha and TCRbeta cDNA, and bead purification followed each PCR. Before amplification, the cDNA was both treated with uracil DNA-glycosylase and purified with the QIAquick PCR purification kit. The second PCR was the step at which Illumina TruSeq-compatible adapters and sample-specific barcodes were added. TapeStation and Qubit were used to check library quality and concentration, and 4.5 to 5 ng of each library was pooled. Sequencing of pooled libraries was carried out on an Illumina HiSeq2500 single-index Rapid Run using 2 x 100 bp reads and custom sequencing primers. The authors' analysis ran thus. PCR and sequencing errors were corrected by UMI-based consensus assembly using MiGEC version 1.2.6. V(D)J alignment, clonotype assembly and CDR3 extraction were performed with MiXCR version 2.1.1. To normalise gene usage, clonotype sharing and MAIT/NKT TCR abundance, the analysis used the top 1000, 10 000 and 20 000 clonotypes per sample. Diversity was computed as the inverse Simpson index with the vegan R package after downsampling to 27 000 UMIs. Paired Mann-Whitney U tests on discordant twin pairs were used, with Benjamini-Hochberg multiple-testing correction. After TCRdb reprocessed the reads, each CDR3 protein sequence was kept as one row, without DNA. In this record, the V and J calls reflect TCRdb's handling and not the investigators' own analysis. This sample's records show some 330,000 distinct CDR3 sequences. The top ten hold more than 4.5% of the sample.

The clonotype comes from a human donor with ulcerative colitis or Crohn's disease, or a healthy co-twin of an affected twin (not recorded which). Sequencing input: blood. Recombination joined TRBV5-5 with TRBJ1-6; the TRBD1 assignment by TCRdb is unverifiable without DNA. The CDR3 region reads CASSLAGTGNSPLHF.